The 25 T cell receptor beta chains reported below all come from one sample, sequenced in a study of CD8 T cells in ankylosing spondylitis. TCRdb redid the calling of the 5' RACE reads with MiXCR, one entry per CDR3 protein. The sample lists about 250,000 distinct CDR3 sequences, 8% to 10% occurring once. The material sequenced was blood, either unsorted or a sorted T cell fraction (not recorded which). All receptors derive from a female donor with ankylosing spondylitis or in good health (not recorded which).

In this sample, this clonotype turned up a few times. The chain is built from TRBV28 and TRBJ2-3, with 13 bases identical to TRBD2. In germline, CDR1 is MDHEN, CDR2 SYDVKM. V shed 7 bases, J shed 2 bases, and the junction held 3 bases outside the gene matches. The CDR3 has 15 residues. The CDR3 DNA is TGTGCCAGCACGACTAGCGGGAGGAACACAGATACGCAGTATTTT. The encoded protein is CASTTSGRNTDTQYF.

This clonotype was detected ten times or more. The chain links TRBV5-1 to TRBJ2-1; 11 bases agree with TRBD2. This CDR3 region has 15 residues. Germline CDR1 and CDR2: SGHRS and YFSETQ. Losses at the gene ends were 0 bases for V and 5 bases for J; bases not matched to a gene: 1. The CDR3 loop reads CASSLGLAGHNEQFF. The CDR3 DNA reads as TGCGCCAGCAGCTTGGGACTAGCGGGACACAATGAGCAGTTCTTC.

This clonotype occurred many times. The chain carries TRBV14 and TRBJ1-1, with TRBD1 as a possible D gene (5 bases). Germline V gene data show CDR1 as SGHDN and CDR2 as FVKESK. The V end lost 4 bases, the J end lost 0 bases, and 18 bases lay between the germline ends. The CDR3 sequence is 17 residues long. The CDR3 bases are TGTGCCAGCAGCCCCCTAGGGTCAGGGAGAATGAACACTGAAGCTTTCTTT. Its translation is CASSPLGSGRMNTEAFF.

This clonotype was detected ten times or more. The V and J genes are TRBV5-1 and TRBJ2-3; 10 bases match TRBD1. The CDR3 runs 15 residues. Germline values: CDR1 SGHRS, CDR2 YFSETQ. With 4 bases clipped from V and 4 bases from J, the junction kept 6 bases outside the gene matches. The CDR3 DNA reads TGCGCCAGCAGCGGAGACAGGGGGCTCCCAGATACGCAGTATTTT. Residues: CASSGDRGLPDTQYF.

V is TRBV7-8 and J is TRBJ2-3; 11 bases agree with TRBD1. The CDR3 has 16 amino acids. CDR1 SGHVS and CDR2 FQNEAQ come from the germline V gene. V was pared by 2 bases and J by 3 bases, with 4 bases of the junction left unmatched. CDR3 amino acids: CASSLRTGGRTDTQYF. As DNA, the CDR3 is TGTGCCAGCAGCTTAAGGACAGGGGGCAGGACAGATACGCAGTATTTT. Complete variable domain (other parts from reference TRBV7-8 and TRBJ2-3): GAGVSQSPRYKVAKRGQDVALRCDPISGHVSLFWYQQALGQGPEFLTYFQNEAQLDKSGLPSDRFFAERPEGSVSTLKIQRTQQEDSAVYLCASSLRTGGRTDTQYFGPGTRLTVL.

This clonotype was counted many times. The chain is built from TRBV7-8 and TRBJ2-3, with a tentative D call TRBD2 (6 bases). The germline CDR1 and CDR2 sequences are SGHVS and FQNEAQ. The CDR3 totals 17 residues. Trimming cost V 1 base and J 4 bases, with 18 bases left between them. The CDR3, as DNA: TGTGCCAGCAGCTTAGGGTTGCGGGGTGTGGGATCAGATACGCAGTATTTT. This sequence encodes CASSLGLRGVGSDTQYF.

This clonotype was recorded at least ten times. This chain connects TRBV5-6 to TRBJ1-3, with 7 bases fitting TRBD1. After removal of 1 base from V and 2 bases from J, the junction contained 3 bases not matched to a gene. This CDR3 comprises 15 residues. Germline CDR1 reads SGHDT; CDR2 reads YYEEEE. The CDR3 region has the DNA TGTGCCAGCAGCTTGTGGCAGGGGGCTGGAAACACCATATATTTT. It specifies CASSLWQGAGNTIYF.

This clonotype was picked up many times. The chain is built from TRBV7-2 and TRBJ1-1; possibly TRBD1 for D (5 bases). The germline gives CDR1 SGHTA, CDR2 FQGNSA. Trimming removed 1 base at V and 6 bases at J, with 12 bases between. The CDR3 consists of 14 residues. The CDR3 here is CASSLEVEGPEAFF. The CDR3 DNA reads TGTGCCAGCAGCTTAGAAGTCGAGGGGCCTGAAGCTTTCTTT.

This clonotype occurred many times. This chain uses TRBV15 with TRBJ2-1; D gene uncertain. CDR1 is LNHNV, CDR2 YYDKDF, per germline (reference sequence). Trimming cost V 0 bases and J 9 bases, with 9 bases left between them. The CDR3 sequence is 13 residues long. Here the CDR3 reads CATSRDHGSEQFF. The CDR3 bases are TGTGCCACCAGCAGAGATCACGGCAGTGAGCAGTTCTTC.

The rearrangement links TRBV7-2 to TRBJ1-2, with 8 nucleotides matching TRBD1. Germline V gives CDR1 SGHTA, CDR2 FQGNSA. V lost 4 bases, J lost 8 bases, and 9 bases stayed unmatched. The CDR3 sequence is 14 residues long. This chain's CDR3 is CASSSGQGTNGYTF. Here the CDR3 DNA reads TGTGCCAGCAGCTCCGGACAGGGAACGAACGGCTACACCTTC. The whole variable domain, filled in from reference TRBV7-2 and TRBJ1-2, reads GAGVSQSPSNKVTEKGKDVELRCDPISGHTALYWYRQSLGQGLEFLIYFQGNSAPDKSGLPSDRFSAERTGGSVSTLTIQRTQQEDSAVYLCASSSGQGTNGYTFGSGTRLTVV.

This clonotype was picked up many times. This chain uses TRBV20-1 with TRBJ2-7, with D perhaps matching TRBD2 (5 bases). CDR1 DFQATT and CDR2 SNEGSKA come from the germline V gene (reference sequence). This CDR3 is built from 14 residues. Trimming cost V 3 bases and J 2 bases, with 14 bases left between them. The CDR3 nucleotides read TGCAGTGCTAGGGTAGGGAGAGCAGCCTACGAGCAGTACTTC. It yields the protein CSARVGRAAYEQYF.

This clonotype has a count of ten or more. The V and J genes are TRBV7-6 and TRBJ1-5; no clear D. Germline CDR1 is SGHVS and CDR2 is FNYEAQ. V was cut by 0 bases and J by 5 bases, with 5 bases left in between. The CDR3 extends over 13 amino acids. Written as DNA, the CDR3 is TGTGCCAGCAGCTTAGCCCAGTATCAGCCCCAGCATTTT. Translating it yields CASSLAQYQPQHF.

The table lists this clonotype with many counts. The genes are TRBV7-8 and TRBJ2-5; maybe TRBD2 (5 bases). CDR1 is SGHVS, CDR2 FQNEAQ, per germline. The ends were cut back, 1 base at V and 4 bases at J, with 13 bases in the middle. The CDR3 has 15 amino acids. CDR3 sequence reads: CASSLGFLAGETQYF. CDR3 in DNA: TGTGCCAGCAGCTTAGGGTTCCTAGCTGGAGAGACCCAGTACTTC. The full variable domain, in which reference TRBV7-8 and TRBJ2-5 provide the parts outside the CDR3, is GAGVSQSPRYKVAKRGQDVALRCDPISGHVSLFWYQQALGQGPEFLTYFQNEAQLDKSGLPSDRFFAERPEGSVSTLKIQRTQQEDSAVYLCASSLGFLAGETQYFGPGTRLLVL.

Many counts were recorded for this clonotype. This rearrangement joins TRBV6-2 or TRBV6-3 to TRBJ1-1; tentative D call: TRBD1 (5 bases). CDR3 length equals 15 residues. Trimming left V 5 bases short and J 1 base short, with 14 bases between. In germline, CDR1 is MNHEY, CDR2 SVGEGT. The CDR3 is CASSQGPGTNTEAFF. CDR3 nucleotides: TGTGCCAGCAGTCAAGGACCAGGGACGAACACTGAAGCTTTCTTT.

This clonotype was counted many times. In DNA, the CDR3 is TGTGCCAGCAGCCCCCGACTAGCGGGAGTGTCTTACAATGAGCAGTTCTTC. It encodes CASSPRLAGVSYNEQFF. V is TRBV6-2 or TRBV6-3 and J is TRBJ2-1; 12 bases are a match to TRBD2. The CDR3 contains 17 residues. Germline CDR1 and CDR2: MNHEY and SVGEGT. V gave up 6 bases and J gave up 4 bases; unmatched junction bases: 10.

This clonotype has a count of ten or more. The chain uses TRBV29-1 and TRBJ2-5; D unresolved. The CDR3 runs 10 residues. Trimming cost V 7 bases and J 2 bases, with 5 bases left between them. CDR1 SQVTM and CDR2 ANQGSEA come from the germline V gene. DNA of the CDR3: TGCAGCGCCGTACAAGAGACCCAGTACTTC. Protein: CSAVQETQYF.

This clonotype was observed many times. CDR3: CSVEAASSGANVLTF. CDR3 nucleotides: TGCAGCGTTGAAGCCGCATCTAGCGGGGCCAACGTCCTGACTTTC. The chain joins TRBV29-1 to TRBJ2-6, with D perhaps TRBD2 (5 bases). V shed 1 base and J shed 4 bases, with 11 bases lying between them. The CDR3 is made up of 15 amino acids. Germline assignment: CDR1 SQVTM and CDR2 ANQGSEA.

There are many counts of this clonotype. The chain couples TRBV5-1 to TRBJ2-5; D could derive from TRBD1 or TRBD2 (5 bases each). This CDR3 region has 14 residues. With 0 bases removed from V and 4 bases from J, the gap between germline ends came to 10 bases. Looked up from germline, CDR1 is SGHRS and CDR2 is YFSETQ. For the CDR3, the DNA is TGCGCCAGCAGCTTGGATACCGGGACAGAGACCCAGTACTTC. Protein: CASSLDTGTETQYF.

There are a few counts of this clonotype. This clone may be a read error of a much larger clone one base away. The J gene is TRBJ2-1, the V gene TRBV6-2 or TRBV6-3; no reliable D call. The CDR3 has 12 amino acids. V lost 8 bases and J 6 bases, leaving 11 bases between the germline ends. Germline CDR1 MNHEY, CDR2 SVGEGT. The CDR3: CASFDQSNEQFF. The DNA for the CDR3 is TGTGCCAGCTTCGACCAGTCCAATGAGCAGTTCTTC.

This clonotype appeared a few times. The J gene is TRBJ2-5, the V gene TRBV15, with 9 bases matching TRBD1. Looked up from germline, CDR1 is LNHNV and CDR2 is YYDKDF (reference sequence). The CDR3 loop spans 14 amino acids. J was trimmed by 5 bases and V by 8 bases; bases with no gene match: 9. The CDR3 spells CATRRTGEGETQYF. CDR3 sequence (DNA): TGTGCCACCCGTCGGACAGGGGAGGGGGAGACCCAGTACTTC.

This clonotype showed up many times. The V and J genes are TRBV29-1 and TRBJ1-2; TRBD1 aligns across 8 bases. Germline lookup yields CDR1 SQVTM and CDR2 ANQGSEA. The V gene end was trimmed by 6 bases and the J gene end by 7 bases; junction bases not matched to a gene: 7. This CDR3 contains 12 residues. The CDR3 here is CSVMTGAAGYTF. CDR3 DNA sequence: TGCAGCGTGATGACAGGGGCCGCTGGCTACACCTTC.

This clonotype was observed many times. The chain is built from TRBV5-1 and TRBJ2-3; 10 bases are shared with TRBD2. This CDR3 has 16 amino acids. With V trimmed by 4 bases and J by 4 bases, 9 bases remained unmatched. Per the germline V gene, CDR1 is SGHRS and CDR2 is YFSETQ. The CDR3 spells CASSLGSLAGADTQYF. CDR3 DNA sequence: TGCGCCAGCAGCCTTGGCTCTCTAGCGGGAGCAGATACGCAGTATTTT.

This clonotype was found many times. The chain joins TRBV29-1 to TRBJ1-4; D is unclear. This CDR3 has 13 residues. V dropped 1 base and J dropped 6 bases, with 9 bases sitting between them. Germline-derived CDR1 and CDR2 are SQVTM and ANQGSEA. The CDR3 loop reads CSVEGRSDEKLFF. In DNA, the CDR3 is TGCAGCGTTGAAGGTCGATCGGATGAAAAACTGTTTTTT.

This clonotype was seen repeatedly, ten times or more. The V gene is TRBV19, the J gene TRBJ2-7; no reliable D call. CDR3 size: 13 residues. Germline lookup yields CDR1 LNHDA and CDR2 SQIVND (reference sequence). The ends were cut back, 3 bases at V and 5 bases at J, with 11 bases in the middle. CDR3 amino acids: CASSIAIFDEQYF. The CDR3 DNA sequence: TGTGCCAGTAGTATTGCTATTTTTGACGAGCAGTACTTC.

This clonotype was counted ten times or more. The chain's CDR3 is CASSAQGGEGVAFF. DNA for the CDR3: TGTGCCAGCAGTGCCCAGGGTGGTGAGGGGGTAGCTTTCTTT. The chain joins TRBV12-3 or TRBV12-4 to TRBJ1-1, with D tentatively TRBD1 (6 bases). The CDR3 is made up of 14 amino acids. With 5 bases removed from V and 10 bases from J, the gap between germline ends came to 20 bases.